Below, one T cell receptor beta chain is given with its context. These data are taken from a study of blood T cell repertoires in COVID-19. As processed by the authors: Quantification of nucleated cells was approximated via reference gene primer amplification. TCRdb's copy holds only in-frame clones and misses some; the assay was immunoSEQ multiplex PCR. V and J calls and clone size are as listed in that table; D and trimming were resolved from the DNA. Seen here are 90,000 to 120,000 clones, roughly 82% observed once, and the top ten hold about 4.8%. This receptor was taken from a man between 60 and 70 years old with acute or convalescent COVID-19. Sequenced input: peripheral blood.

The CDR3, as DNA: TGTGCCAGCAGCTTATTTAGCGGGTCCCAAGAGACCCAGTACTTC. This codes for CASSLFSGSQETQYF. The genes are TRBV7-3 and TRBJ2-5; TRBD2 matches 7 bases. V gave up 2 bases and J gave up 1 base; unmatched junction bases: 4. In germline, CDR1 is SGHTA, CDR2 FQGTGA. The CDR3 sequence is 15 residues long. The full variable domain, with the rest looked up from reference TRBV7-3 and TRBJ2-5, is GAGVSQTPSNKVTEKGKYVELRCDPISGHTALYWYRQSLGQGPEFLIYFQGTGAADDSGLPNDRFFAVRPEGSVSTLKIQRTERGDSAVYLCASSLFSGSQETQYFGPGTRLLVL.